This T cell receptor (beta chain) was sequenced for a study of T cells in Graves' hyperthyroidism and ophthalmopathy. Study conclusions and caveats: Ophthalmopathy stood apart from stable hyperthyroidism in a 13 V-J model. Within blood appeared most thyroid clonotypes that had expanded above 0.001.

The CDR3 is 14 amino acids. V was clipped by 1 base and J by 9 bases, with 13 bases between them. Each diagnosis drew on symptoms, thyroxine, TRAb, thyroid ultrasound and orbital computed tomography findings. In this sample, this clonotype turned up many times. As yet, its antigen is unknown. TCR beta CDR3 regions were amplified from RNA. During a first-round RT-PCR of the TCR CDR3, the HTBI primer set was used. TCRdb re-analysed the multiplex PCR reads in MiXCR, keeping a single row per CDR3 protein. The data contain over 120,000 distinct CDR3 sequences, about 20% of them singletons. Source material: blood. This chain uses TRBV12-3 or TRBV12-4 with TRBJ1-3; D is perhaps TRBD1 (5 bases). The receptor's source is a woman aged 45-59 years with Graves' hyperthyroidism that later progressed to Graves' ophthalmopathy. CDR3 nucleotides: TGTGCCAGCAGTTTAGAGGGACCCGGGGGCACCATATATTTT. Its translation is CASSLEGPGGTIYF.